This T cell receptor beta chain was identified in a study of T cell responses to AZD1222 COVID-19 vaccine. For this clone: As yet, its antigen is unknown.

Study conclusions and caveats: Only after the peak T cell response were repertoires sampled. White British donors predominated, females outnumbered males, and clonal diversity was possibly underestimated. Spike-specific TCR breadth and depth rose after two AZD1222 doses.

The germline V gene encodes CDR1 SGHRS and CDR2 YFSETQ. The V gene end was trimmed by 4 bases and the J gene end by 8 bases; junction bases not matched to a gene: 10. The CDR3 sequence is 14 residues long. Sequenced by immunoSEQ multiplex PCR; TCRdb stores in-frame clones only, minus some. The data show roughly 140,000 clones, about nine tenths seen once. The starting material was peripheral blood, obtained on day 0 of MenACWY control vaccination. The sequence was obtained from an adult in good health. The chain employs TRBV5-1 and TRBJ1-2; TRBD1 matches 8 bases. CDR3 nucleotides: TGCGCCAGCAGCCTCAACCAGGGGACAGGAGGCTACACCTTC. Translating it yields CASSLNQGTGGYTF.